Following are 32 T cell receptor beta chains from one sample sequenced in a study of regulatory T cells in long-lasting Graves disease (dated by TCRdb to about 2021). Taken with the paper, the label for time point translates to: newly diagnosed GD, antithyroid drugs for less than 3 months. For both TCR sequencing and RNA sequencing, RNA was extracted from PBMCs in TRIzol. The library was made by multiplex PCR. Instrument used: Illumina HiSeq 4000. TCR beta libraries were built with iRepertoire HTBI primers and Arm-PCR amplification of CDR3 regions. The public reads were reanalyzed by TCRdb: fastp trimming at Q25, MiXCR alignment, in-frame beta chains only. Each CDR3 protein appears once, grouped with its most common genes and DNA. The sample yields roughly 510,000 distinct CDR3 sequences; 15% to 20% were counted once. The top ten clonotypes cover more than 10% of the sample. These data also featured in a second study, about T cells in Graves' hyperthyroidism and ophthalmopathy.

The sample consisted of peripheral blood mononuclear cells (PBMCs), taken at new diagnosis, from a patient treated with antithyroid drugs. The receptors stem from a man aged 18 to 29 with Graves disease. Donor details come from another sample of the same person, matched by shared clones.

In the case of this clonotype: One base away lies a much larger clone, so this may be a sequencing read error. The CDR3 reads CSASMPGQGNYEQYF. CDR3 coding DNA: TGCAGTGCTAGCATGCCGGGACAGGGAAACTACGAGCAGTACTTC. The rearrangement joins TRBV20-1 to TRBJ2-7; 9 bases are shared with TRBD1. V was clipped by 3 bases and J by 3 bases; unmatched bases: 9. Germline CDR1 is DFQATT and CDR2 is SNEGSKA (reference sequence). The CDR3 has 15 amino acids.

The chain is built from TRBV6-2 or TRBV6-3 and TRBJ1-5; D gene ambiguous. Germline V gene lookup returns CDR1 MNHEY and CDR2 SVGEGT. Trimming took off 6 bases at V and 0 bases at J, with 18 bases between the two ends. This CDR3 has 17 residues. The CDR3 loop is CASRARVGRYSNQPQHF. The CDR3 bases are TGTGCCAGCAGAGCACGGGTTGGGCGGTATAGCAATCAGCCCCAGCATTTT.

In its sample, this clonotype was seen many times. The V gene is TRBV20-1, the J gene TRBJ2-7, with 10 bases matching TRBD2. This CDR3 region has 12 residues. Germline CDR1 and CDR2: DFQATT and SNEGSKA (reference sequence). The J segment lost 6 bases and the V segment lost 3 bases, leaving 2 bases of the junction unmatched. DNA of the CDR3: TGCAGTGCTAGCCTAGCGGGAGTCGAGCAGTACTTC. It specifies CSASLAGVEQYF.

This clonotype was recorded many times. The chain has TRBV5-1 and TRBJ2-7, with TRBD2 identical over 9 bases. This CDR3 spans 15 amino acids. The germline V gene encodes CDR1 SGHRS and CDR2 YFSETQ. Trimming cost V 1 base and J 6 bases; bases outside gene matches: 8. The CDR3 reads CASSLYLAGLSEQYF. The CDR3 nucleotides are TGCGCCAGCAGCTTGTATCTAGCGGGATTAAGCGAGCAGTACTTC. The whole variable domain, remainder taken from reference TRBV5-1 and TRBJ2-7, is KAGVTQTPRYLIKTRGQQVTLSCSPISGHRSVSWYQQTPGQGLQFLFEYFSETQRNKGNFPGRFSGRQFSNSRSEMNVSTLELGDSALYLCASSLYLAGLSEQYFGPGTRLTVT.

This clonotype was observed many times. This sequence joins TRBV2 and TRBJ2-1, with D perhaps assigned TRBD1 or TRBD2 (6 bases each). The CDR3 length is 15 residues. Trimming shortened V by 4 bases and J by 4 bases, and 14 bases separated the two germline ends. Germline V gene sequence: CDR1 SNHLY, CDR2 FYNNEI. CDR3 sequence (DNA): TGTGCCAGCAGTGGGGAGAGGGGGGCGTACAATGAGCAGTTCTTC. It translates to CASSGERGAYNEQFF.

This clonotype was counted ten times or more. The chain uses TRBV7-3 and TRBJ2-1; TRBD2 agrees at 11 bases. The trim removed 5 bases at V and 8 bases at J, leaving 5 bases unmatched. Germline V gene data show CDR1 as SGHTA and CDR2 as FQGTGA. The CDR3 loop spans 14 amino acids. In DNA, the CDR3 is TGTGCCAGCAGCAAGGGACTAGCGGCCGATGAGCAGTTCTTC. This sequence encodes CASSKGLAADEQFF.

The chain is built from TRBV7-6 and TRBJ2-7; 9 bases are a match to TRBD2. Germline CDR1 and CDR2: SGHVS and FNYEAQ. The CDR3 spans 11 residues. Trimming at V came to 4 bases and at J to 9 bases, leaving 1 base not matched to a gene. CDR3 DNA: TGTGCCAGCAGCTCGGGACTAGCGCAGTACTTC. This encodes CASSSGLAQYF.

This clonotype showed up many times. The genes are TRBV5-1 and TRBJ2-7; 9 nucleotides match TRBD1. Trimming removed 4 bases from V and 6 bases from J; junction bases left unmatched: 11. The length of the CDR3 is 15 residues. Germline values: CDR1 SGHRS, CDR2 YFSETQ. CDR3 amino acids: CASSTGTGFGSEQYF. The CDR3, as DNA: TGCGCCAGCAGCACTGGGACAGGGTTTGGTAGCGAGCAGTACTTC.

This clonotype has at least ten counts. The V and J genes are TRBV6-2 or TRBV6-3 and TRBJ1-1, with unresolved D. Germline lookup yields CDR1 MNHEY and CDR2 SVGEGT. The CDR3 spans 13 residues. The ends were cut back, 5 bases at V and 5 bases at J, with 12 bases in the middle. The CDR3 protein is CASSEATSTEAFF. The CDR3, as DNA: TGTGCCAGCAGTGAAGCTACTTCTACTGAAGCTTTCTTT.

In its sample, this clonotype was seen many times. The V call is TRBV6-1, the J call TRBJ1-2, with 8 bases identical to TRBD1. Germline loops: CDR1 MNHNS, CDR2 SASEGT. CDR3 size: 14 residues. The ends lost 7 bases at V and 8 bases at J; junction bases unmatched: 12. CDR3 DNA: TGTGCCAGCACCCTAACCGACAGGGGAGGGGGCTACACCTTC. Its translation: CASTLTDRGGGYTF.

In its sample, this clonotype was seen many times. The chain recombines TRBV12-3 or TRBV12-4 with TRBJ2-1; TRBD1 might be the D (6 bases). Trimming took off 7 bases at V and 10 bases at J, with 11 bases between the two ends. This CDR3 has 11 amino acids. Here the CDR3 reads CASTGDIEQFF. In nucleotides, the CDR3 is TGTGCCAGCACAGGGGACATCGAGCAGTTCTTC.

The table lists this clonotype with many counts. This chain uses TRBV6-1 with TRBJ2-7, with 9 bases fitting TRBD1. Trimming removed 7 bases from V and 3 bases from J; junction bases left unmatched: 10. Germline lookup yields CDR1 MNHNS and CDR2 SASEGT. CDR3 length: 15 residues. The DNA for the CDR3 is TGTGCCAGCACTCACCTAGGGGGACAGGGCTACGAGCAGTACTTC. Its translation: CASTHLGGQGYEQYF.

The chain is built from TRBV15 and TRBJ1-5; 8 nucleotides match TRBD1. Germline V gives CDR1 LNHNV, CDR2 YYDKDF (reference sequence). V lost 0 bases to trimming and J lost 0 bases; unmatched junction nucleotides: 7. The CDR3 spans 18 residues. The CDR3 region has the DNA TGTGCCACCAGCAGAGATAGGACAGGGTATTATAGCAATCAGCCCCAGCATTTT. It specifies CATSRDRTGYYSNQPQHF.

This clonotype was seen at least ten times. The chain recombines TRBV27 with TRBJ2-1, with D perhaps being TRBD1 or TRBD2 (5 bases each). The CDR3 has 17 residues. Germline-derived CDR1 and CDR2 are MNHEY and SMNVEV (reference sequence). Deletions cut 5 bases from V and 1 base from J, with 18 bases between. DNA of the CDR3: TGTGCCAGCAGTCACCGCGAGGGGTTTGGGTCCTACAATGAGCAGTTCTTC. Translating gives CASSHREGFGSYNEQFF.

With respect to this clonotype: A single base separates this from a much larger clone, so it may be a read error. In nucleotides, the CDR3 is TGCAGCGTTAGCACCGGGGCACCCACCTACGAGCAGTACTTC. This gives the protein CSVSTGAPTYEQYF. The V gene is TRBV29-1, the J gene TRBJ2-7; D is perhaps TRBD1 or TRBD2 (5 bases each). From germline, CDR1 is SQVTM and CDR2 ANQGSEA. V was cut by 5 bases and J by 2 bases, with 16 bases left in between. This CDR3 has 14 residues.

This clonotype was picked up a small number of times. The gene calls are TRBV7-3 and TRBJ1-2, with TRBD1 as a possible D gene (6 bases). Germline V CDR1 and CDR2: SGHTA, FQGTGA. The V end was cut by 8 bases, the J end by 2 bases, with 12 bases between. This CDR3 has 13 residues. In DNA form, the CDR3 reads TGTGCCAGCGGGGCCGGACAGAACTATGGCTACACCTTC. Its translation: CASGAGQNYGYTF.

There are many counts of this clonotype. J is TRBJ2-1 and V is TRBV12-3 or TRBV12-4; TRBD2 is a possible D gene (6 bases). The ends were cut back, 6 bases at V and 0 bases at J, with 12 bases in the middle. The CDR3 is 15 amino acids. The CDR3 is CASSRDWSSYNEQFF. CDR3 nucleotide sequence: TGTGCCAGCAGCCGGGACTGGAGCTCCTACAATGAGCAGTTCTTC.

This clonotype was recorded a few times. J is TRBJ1-4 and V is TRBV12-3 or TRBV12-4; the D is unclear. V was clipped by 8 bases and J by 5 bases, with 21 bases between them. The CDR3 is 16 residues long. DNA for the CDR3: TGTGCCAGCGCGCAGAAGATGGGGAAACCAAATGAAAAACTGTTTTTT. Protein: CASAQKMGKPNEKLFF.

In its sample, this clonotype was seen a few times. The V and J genes are TRBV5-1 and TRBJ2-5, with TRBD2 matching 11 bases. Germline V gene data show CDR1 as SGHRS and CDR2 as YFSETQ. The CDR3 consists of 17 residues. V lost 5 bases and J lost 0; bases outside the gene matches: 9. This CDR3 reads CASRRRPTSGNQETQYF. DNA for the CDR3: TGCGCCAGCAGACGTCGACCGACTAGCGGGAACCAAGAGACCCAGTACTTC.

This clonotype was counted a single time. The CDR3: CASSPPNSDTDTQYF. In nucleotides, the CDR3 is TGTGCCAGCTCACCCCCTAACTCTGACACAGATACGCAGTATTTT. V usage is TRBV18 and J usage is TRBJ2-3; D gene ambiguous. V was pared by 3 bases and J by 2 bases, with 12 bases between. The CDR3 runs 15 residues. CDR1 is KGHSH and CDR2 is LQKENI in the germline V gene.

This chain joins TRBV5-6 and TRBJ2-2; TRBD2 aligns across 13 bases. Looked up from germline, CDR1 is SGHDT and CDR2 is YYEEEE. J gave up 8 bases and V 0 bases, and 4 bases lay outside the gene matches. The CDR3 loop spans 16 amino acids. The CDR3 loop is CASSLGLAGGSGELFF. Here the CDR3 DNA reads TGTGCCAGCAGCTTGGGACTAGCGGGAGGTTCAGGGGAGCTGTTTTTT.

This sequence joins TRBV6-1 and TRBJ2-7, with 11 bases matching TRBD2. Germline CDR1 reads MNHNS; CDR2 reads SASEGT. This CDR3 contains 14 residues. After removal of 6 bases from V and 4 bases from J, the junction contained 5 bases not matched to a gene. CDR3 sequence (DNA): TGTGCCAGCAGGAAGACTAGCGGGATTTACGAGCAGTACTTC. It translates to CASRKTSGIYEQYF.

This chain joins TRBV7-9 and TRBJ2-7; maybe TRBD1 (5 bases). The germline V and J ends were trimmed by 4 bases and 1 base, with 8 bases remaining between them. From germline, CDR1 is SEHNR and CDR2 FQNEAQ (reference sequence). This CDR3 has 13 amino acids. CDR3 sequence (DNA): TGTGCCAGCAGCTCGGACACGTCCTACGAGCAGTACTTC. This translates into CASSSDTSYEQYF.

In the case of this clonotype: A far larger clone is just one base off, so this is likely a read error. The chain uses TRBV6-2 or TRBV6-3 and TRBJ2-5, with no clear D. Germline V gene data show CDR1 as MNHEY and CDR2 as SVGEGT. The CDR3 totals 14 residues. V was pared by 0 bases and J by 9 bases, with 14 bases between. As DNA, the CDR3 is TGTGCCAGCAGTTACTCAGGGTCGGACCAGGCCCAGTACTTC. Residues: CASSYSGSDQAQYF.

J is TRBJ1-1 and V is TRBV6-2 or TRBV6-3; D uncertain. V dropped 8 bases and J dropped 9 bases, with 16 bases sitting between them. The CDR3 spans 12 residues. CDR1 is MNHEY, CDR2 SVGEGT, per germline. The CDR3 loop is CASVSMRSKAFF. In nucleotides, the CDR3 is TGTGCCAGCGTCTCGATGAGGTCGAAAGCTTTCTTT.

This clonotype was detected only a few times. V is TRBV19 and J is TRBJ2-3; D remains ambiguous. The V end was cut by 8 bases, the J end by 5 bases, with 5 bases between. The CDR3 length is 10 residues. In germline, CDR1 is LNHDA, CDR2 SQIVND (reference sequence). The CDR3 region is CASRLDTQYF. The DNA of the CDR3 is TGTGCCAGTCGGTTAGATACGCAGTATTTT.

The rearrangement uses TRBV28 and TRBJ2-7; 14 nucleotides agree with TRBD2. The J call may be in error: the DNA end matches TRBJ2-1 better. The CDR3 contains 15 residues. Germline loops: CDR1 MDHEN, CDR2 SYDVKM. The CDR3 nucleotides read TGTGCCAGCACCGGGGGACTAGCGGGAGCTTATGAGCAGTTCTTC. Translation gives CASTGGLAGAYEQFF.

This clonotype was picked up a small number of times. The V gene is TRBV19, the J gene TRBJ2-3; D not certain. Trimming stripped 3 bases from V and 4 bases from J, with 17 bases between. Per the germline V gene, CDR1 is LNHDA and CDR2 is SQIVND (reference sequence). The CDR3 totals 16 residues. The chain's CDR3 is CASSIFPSRLPDTQYF. Written as DNA, the CDR3 is TGTGCCAGTAGTATTTTTCCTTCAAGGCTTCCAGATACGCAGTATTTT. Supplemented by reference TRBV19 and TRBJ2-3, the full variable domain reads DGGITQSPKYLFRKEGQNVTLSCEQNLNHDAMYWYRQDPGQGLRLIYYSQIVNDFQKGDIAEGYSVSREKKESFPLTVTSAQKNPTAFYLCASSIFPSRLPDTQYFGPGTRLTVL.

The V gene is TRBV2, the J gene TRBJ2-7, with D perhaps matching TRBD2 (5 bases). Germline CDR1 is SNHLY and CDR2 is FYNNEI. The CDR3 is 14 amino acids. V lost 4 bases, J lost 3 bases, and 13 bases lay in between. CDR3 residues: CASSGSGLNYEQYF. CDR3 sequence (DNA): TGTGCCAGCAGTGGGAGTGGACTCAACTACGAGCAGTACTTC. The variable domain in full, completed from reference TRBV2 and TRBJ2-7, reads EPEVTQTPSHQVTQMGQEVILRCVPISNHLYFYWYRQILGQKVEFLVSFYNNEISEKSEIFDDQFSVERPDGSNFTLKIRSTKLEDSAMYFCASSGSGLNYEQYFGPGTRLTVT.

This clonotype was seen a few times. The rearrangement joins TRBV19 to TRBJ2-1; no clear D. The V end was cut by 4 bases, the J end by 0 bases, with 7 bases between. The CDR3 is 14 amino acids. Germline CDR1 and CDR2: LNHDA and SQIVND (reference sequence). CDR3 sequence: CASSSMSSYNEQFF. CDR3 DNA sequence: TGTGCCAGTAGTAGCATGAGCTCCTACAATGAGCAGTTCTTC.

This clonotype was observed at least ten times. V usage is TRBV30 and J usage is TRBJ2-5; the match to TRBD2 covers 7 bases. V was pared by 3 bases and J by 1 base, with 8 bases of the junction left unmatched. CDR1 and CDR2 from the germline V gene are GTSNPN and SVGIG (reference sequence). The CDR3 loop spans 15 amino acids. In DNA, the CDR3 is TGTGCCTGGAGCGGGGGGAGAACCACCCAAGAGACCCAGTACTTC. It specifies CAWSGGRTTQETQYF.

This clonotype was recorded many times. The chain uses TRBV7-9 and TRBJ1-1; no clear D gene. CDR1 SEHNR and CDR2 FQNEAQ come from the germline V gene (reference sequence). CDR3 size: 13 residues. With 6 bases removed from V and 2 bases from J, the gap between germline ends came to 10 bases. CDR3: CASSLNRNTEAFF. CDR3 DNA sequence: TGTGCCAGCAGTTTAAACAGAAACACTGAAGCTTTCTTT. Looking up the rest from reference TRBV7-9 and TRBJ1-1 gives the full variable domain: DTGVSQNPRHKITKRGQNVTFRCDPISEHNRLYWYRQTLGQGPEFLTYFQNEAQLEKSRLLSDRFSAERPKGSFSTLEIQRTEQGDSAMYLCASSLNRNTEAFFGQGTRLTVV.